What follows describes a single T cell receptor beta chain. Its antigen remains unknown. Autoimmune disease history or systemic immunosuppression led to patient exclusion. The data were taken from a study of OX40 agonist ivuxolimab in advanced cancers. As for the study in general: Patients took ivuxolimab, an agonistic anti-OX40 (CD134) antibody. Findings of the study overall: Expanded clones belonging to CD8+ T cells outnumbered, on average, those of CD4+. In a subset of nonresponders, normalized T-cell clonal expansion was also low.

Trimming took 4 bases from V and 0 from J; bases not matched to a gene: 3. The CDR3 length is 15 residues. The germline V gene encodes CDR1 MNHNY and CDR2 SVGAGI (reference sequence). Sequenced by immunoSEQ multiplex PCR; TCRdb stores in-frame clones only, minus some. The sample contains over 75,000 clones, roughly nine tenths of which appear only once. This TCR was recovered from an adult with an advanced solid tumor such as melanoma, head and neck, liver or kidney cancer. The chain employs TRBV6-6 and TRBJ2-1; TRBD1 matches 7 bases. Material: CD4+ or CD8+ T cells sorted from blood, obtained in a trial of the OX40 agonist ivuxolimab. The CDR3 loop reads CASSSGQVSYNEQFF. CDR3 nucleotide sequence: TGTGCCAGCAGTTCCGGACAGGTCTCCTACAATGAGCAGTTCTTC.